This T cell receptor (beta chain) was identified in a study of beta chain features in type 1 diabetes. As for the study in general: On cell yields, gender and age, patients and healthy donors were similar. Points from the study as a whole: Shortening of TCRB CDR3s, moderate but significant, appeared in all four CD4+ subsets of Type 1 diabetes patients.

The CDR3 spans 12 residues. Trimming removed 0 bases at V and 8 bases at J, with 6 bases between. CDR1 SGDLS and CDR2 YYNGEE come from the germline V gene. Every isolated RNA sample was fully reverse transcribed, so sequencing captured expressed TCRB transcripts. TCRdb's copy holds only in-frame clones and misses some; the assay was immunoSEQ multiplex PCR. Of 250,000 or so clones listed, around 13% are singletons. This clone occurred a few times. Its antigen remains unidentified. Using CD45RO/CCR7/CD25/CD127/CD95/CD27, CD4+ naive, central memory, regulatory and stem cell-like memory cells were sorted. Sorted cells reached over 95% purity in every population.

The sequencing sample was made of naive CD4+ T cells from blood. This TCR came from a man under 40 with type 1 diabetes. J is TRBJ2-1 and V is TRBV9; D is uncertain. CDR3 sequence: CASSVDGDEQFF. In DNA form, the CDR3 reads TGTGCCAGCAGCGTAGACGGAGATGAGCAGTTCTTC.